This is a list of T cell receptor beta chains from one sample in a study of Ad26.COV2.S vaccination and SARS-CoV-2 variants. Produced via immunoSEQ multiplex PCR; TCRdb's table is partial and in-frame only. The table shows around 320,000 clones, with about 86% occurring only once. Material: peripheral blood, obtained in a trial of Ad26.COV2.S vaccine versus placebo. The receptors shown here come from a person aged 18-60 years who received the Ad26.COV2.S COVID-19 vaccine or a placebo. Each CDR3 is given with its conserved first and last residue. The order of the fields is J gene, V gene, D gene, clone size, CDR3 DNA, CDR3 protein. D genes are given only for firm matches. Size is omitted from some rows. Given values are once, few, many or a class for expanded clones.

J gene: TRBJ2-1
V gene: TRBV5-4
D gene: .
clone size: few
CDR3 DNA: TGTGCCAGCACCCTCTACGCAGGGGCCAATGAGCAGTTCTTC
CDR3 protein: CASTLYAGANEQFF

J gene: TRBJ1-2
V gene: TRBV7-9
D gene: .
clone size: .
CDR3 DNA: TGTGCCAGCAGCTTAGAGGTGGGAGGCGGCTACACCTTC
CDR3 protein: CASSLEVGGGYTF

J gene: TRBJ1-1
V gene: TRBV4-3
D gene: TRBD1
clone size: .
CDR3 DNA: TGCGCCAGCAGCCTACGACAGGGCGTCACTGAAGCTTTCTTT
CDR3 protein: CASSLRQGVTEAFF

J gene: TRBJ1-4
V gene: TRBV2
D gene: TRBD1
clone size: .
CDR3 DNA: TGTGCCAGCACCCTCTCGACAGGGGGCCCCGAAAAACTGTTTTTT
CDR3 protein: CASTLSTGGPEKLFF

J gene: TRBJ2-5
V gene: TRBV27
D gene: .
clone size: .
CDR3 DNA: TGTGCCAGCAGTCTACAGGGTCGGGAGACCCAGTACTTC
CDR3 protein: CASSLQGRETQYF

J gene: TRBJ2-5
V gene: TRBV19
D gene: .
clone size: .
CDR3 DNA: TGTGCCAGGGTACGAGGCAGCGCACCTCTCTGGGGGACCCAGTACTTC
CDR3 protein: CARVRGSAPLWGTQYF

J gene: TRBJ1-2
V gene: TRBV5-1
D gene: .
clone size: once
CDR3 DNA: TGCGCCAGCAGCTTGGGGGCAGGCCTTACTTATGGCTACACCTTC
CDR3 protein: CASSLGAGLTYGYTF

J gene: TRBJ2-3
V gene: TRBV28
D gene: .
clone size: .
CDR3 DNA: TGTGCCAGCAGTACACATGCGACAGGGCTGCGGGGAGATACGCAGTATTTT
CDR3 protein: CASSTHATGLRGDTQYF

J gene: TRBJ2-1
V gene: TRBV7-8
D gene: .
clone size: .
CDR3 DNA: TGTGCCAGCAGCTTTCTACAGGCCTACAATGAGCAGTTCTTC
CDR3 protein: CASSFLQAYNEQFF

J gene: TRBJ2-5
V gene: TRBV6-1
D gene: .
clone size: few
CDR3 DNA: TGTGCCAGCAGTGAAGTACTGAGTATTCAAGAGACCCAGTACTTC
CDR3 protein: CASSEVLSIQETQYF

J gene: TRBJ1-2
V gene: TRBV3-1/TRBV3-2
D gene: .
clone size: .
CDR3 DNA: TGTGCCAGCAGCCAAAAGTGGGGGGGCGCGGAGGGCTACACCTTC
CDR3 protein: CASSQKWGGAEGYTF

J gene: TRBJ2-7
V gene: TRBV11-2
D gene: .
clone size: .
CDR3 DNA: TGTGCCAGCAGCCTCTACCGGGACCATCCTTACGAGCAGTACTTC
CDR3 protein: CASSLYRDHPYEQYF

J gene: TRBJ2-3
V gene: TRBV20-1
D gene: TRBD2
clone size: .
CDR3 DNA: TGCAGTGCTAGTGGGGGGGGCACAGATACGCAGTATTTT
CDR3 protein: CSASGGGTDTQYF

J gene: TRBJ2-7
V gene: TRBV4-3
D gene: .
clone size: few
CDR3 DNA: TGCGCCAGCAGCCAAGATTTCGGGACTCGCTACGAGCAGTACTTC
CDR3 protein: CASSQDFGTRYEQYF

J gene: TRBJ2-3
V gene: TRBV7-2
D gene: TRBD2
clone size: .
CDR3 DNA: TGTGCCAGCAGCATCAGGACTAGCGACACAGATACGCAGTATTTT
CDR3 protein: CASSIRTSDTDTQYF

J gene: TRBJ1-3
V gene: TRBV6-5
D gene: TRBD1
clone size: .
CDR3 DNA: TGTGCCAGCACCCAGGGGGGACAGGGGCTGAACACCATATATTTT
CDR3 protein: CASTQGGQGLNTIYF

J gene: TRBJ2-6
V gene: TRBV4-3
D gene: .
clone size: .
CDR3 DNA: TGCGCCAGCAGCCAAGACTTCACTGGGGCCAACGTCCTGACTTTC
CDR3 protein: CASSQDFTGANVLTF

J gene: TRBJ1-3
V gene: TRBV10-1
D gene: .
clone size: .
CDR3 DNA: TGCGCCAGCAGTGGGAGGGGTGGAAACACCATATATTTT
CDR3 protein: CASSGRGGNTIYF

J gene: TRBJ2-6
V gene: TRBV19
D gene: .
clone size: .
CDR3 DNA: TGTGCCAGTGCCGCAATCTCTGGGGCCAACGTCCTGACTTTC
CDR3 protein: CASAAISGANVLTF

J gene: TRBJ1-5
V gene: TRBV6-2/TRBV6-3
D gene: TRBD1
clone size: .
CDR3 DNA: TGTGCCAGCAGCCCCAGATGGACAGGAGTCCGGGATCAGCCCCAGCATTTT
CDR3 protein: CASSPRWTGVRDQPQHF

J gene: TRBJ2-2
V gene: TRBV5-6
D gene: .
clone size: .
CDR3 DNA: TGTGCCAGCAGCTCTCAGGGGTTGGACACCGGGGAGCTGTTTTTT
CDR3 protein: CASSSQGLDTGELFF

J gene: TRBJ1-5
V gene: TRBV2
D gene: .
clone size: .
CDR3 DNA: TGTGCCAGCAGGATACAGGGCGGTCAGCCCCAGCATTTT
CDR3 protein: CASRIQGGQPQHF

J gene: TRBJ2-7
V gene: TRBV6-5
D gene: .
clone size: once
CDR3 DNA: TGTGCCAGCAGAGACGGACAGTTCCTTTCGACGTACTTC
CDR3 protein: CASRDGQFLSTYF

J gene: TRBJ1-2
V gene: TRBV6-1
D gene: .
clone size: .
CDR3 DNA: TGTGCCAGCAGTGAAGTTGCAATATATGGCTACACCTTC
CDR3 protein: CASSEVAIYGYTF

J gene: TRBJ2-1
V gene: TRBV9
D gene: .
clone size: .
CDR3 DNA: TGTGCCAGCAGCGAGGGTGACAATGAGCAGTTCTTC
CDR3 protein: CASSEGDNEQFF

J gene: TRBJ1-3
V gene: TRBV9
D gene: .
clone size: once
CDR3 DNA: TGTGCCAGCAGCGTAGACAAGGAGGCAAACACCATATATTTT
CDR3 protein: CASSVDKEANTIYF

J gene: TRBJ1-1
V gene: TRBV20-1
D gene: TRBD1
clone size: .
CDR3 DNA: TGCAGTGCTAGTGACTCCGGGACAGGGGGCGCCGGGTATGCTTTCTTT
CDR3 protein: CSASDSGTGGAGYAFF

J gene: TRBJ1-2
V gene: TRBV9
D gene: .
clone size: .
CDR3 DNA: TGTGCCAGCAGCGACGGGCCAGTCAACTATGGCTACACCTTC
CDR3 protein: CASSDGPVNYGYTF

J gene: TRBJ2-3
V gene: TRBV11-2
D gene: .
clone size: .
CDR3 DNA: TGTGCCAGCCGACCCCCGGGATTTTCCACAGATACGCAGTATTTT
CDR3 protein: CASRPPGFSTDTQYF

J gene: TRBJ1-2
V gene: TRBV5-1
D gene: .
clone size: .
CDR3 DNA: TGCGCCAGCAGCTTGGGCGGAAACTATGGCTACACCTTC
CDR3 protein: CASSLGGNYGYTF

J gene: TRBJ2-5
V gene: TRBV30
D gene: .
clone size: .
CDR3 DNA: TGTGCCTGGAGGAAGGTCGGGGAGCGAGAGACCCAGTACTTC
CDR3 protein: CAWRKVGERETQYF

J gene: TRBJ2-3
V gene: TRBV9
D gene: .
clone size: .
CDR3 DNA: TGTGCCAGCAGCGTAGCTGGCGGTGACTCGGCACAAAGAGATACGCAGTATTTT
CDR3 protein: CASSVAGGDSAQRDTQYF

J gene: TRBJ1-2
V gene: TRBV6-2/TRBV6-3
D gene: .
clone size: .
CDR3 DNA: TGTGCCAGCAGTTACTCGCAGGGACTGAACTATGGCTACACCTTC
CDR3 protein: CASSYSQGLNYGYTF

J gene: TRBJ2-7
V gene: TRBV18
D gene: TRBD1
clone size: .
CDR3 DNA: TGTGCCAGCTCAGGGGACAGAAATAACTACGAGCAGTACTTC
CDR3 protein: CASSGDRNNYEQYF

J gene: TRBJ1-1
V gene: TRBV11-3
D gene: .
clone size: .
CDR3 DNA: TGTGCCAGCAGCTTAGTAACAGGCACTGAAGCTTTCTTT
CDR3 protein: CASSLVTGTEAFF

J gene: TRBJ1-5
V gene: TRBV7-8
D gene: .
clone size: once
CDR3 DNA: TGTGCCAGCAGCGCCCCAGGTTTGTATCAGCCCCAGCATTTT
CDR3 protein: CASSAPGLYQPQHF

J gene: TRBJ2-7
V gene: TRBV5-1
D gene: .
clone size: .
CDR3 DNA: TGCGCCAGCAGCCGGGGGGGACAGATCGAGCAGTACTTC
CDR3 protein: CASSRGGQIEQYF

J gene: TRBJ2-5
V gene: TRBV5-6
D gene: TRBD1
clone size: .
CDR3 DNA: TGTGCCAGCAGCTCGGGACAGTCCCAGTACTTC
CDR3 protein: CASSSGQSQYF

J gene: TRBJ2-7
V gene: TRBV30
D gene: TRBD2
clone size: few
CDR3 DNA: TGTGCCTGGAGTGGTGAGCGGGAGGTTCCCTACGAGCAGTACTTC
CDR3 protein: CAWSGEREVPYEQYF

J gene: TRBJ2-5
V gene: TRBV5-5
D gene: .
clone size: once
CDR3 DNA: TGTGCCAGCAGCTTGGCTCTTGGGACAACGGGGACCCAGTACTTC
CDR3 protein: CASSLALGTTGTQYF

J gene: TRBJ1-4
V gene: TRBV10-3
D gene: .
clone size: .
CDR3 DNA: TGTGCCATCAGTGATTTCGAGGGTGAAAAACTGTTTTTT
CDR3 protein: CAISDFEGEKLFF